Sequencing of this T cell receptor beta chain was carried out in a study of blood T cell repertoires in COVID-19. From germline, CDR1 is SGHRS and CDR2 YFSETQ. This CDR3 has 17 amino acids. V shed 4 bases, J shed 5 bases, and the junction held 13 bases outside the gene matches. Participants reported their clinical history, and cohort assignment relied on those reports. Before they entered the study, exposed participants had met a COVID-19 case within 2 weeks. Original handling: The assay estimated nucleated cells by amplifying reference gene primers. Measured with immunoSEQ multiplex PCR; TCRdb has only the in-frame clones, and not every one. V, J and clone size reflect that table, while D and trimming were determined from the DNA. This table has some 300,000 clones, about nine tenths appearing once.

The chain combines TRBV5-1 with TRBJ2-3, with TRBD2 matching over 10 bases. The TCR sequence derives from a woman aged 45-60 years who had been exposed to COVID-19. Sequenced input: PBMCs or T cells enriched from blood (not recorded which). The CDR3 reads CASSLDLSGGGGDTQYF. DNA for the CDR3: TGCGCCAGCAGCCTCGACCTCAGCGGGGGGGGCGGAGATACGCAGTATTTT.